The source of this T cell receptor beta chain is a study of blood T cell repertoires in COVID-19. Deletions cut 5 bases from V and 2 bases from J, with 9 bases between. CDR1 and CDR2 (germline): MRHNA, SNTAGT. The CDR3 loop spans 14 amino acids. TCRdb's copy holds only in-frame clones and misses some; the assay was immunoSEQ multiplex PCR. The repertoire holds roughly 150,000 clones, around four fifths seen once, with over 10% in the top ten. Sequenced material: peripheral blood. This sequence was found in a man between 65 and 85 years old who had recovered from COVID-19. The chain combines TRBV6-4 with TRBJ2-2; D gene ambiguous. The CDR3 protein is CASSREENTGELFF. The CDR3 DNA reads as TGTGCCAGCAGTCGAGAAGAAAACACCGGGGAGCTGTTTTTT.